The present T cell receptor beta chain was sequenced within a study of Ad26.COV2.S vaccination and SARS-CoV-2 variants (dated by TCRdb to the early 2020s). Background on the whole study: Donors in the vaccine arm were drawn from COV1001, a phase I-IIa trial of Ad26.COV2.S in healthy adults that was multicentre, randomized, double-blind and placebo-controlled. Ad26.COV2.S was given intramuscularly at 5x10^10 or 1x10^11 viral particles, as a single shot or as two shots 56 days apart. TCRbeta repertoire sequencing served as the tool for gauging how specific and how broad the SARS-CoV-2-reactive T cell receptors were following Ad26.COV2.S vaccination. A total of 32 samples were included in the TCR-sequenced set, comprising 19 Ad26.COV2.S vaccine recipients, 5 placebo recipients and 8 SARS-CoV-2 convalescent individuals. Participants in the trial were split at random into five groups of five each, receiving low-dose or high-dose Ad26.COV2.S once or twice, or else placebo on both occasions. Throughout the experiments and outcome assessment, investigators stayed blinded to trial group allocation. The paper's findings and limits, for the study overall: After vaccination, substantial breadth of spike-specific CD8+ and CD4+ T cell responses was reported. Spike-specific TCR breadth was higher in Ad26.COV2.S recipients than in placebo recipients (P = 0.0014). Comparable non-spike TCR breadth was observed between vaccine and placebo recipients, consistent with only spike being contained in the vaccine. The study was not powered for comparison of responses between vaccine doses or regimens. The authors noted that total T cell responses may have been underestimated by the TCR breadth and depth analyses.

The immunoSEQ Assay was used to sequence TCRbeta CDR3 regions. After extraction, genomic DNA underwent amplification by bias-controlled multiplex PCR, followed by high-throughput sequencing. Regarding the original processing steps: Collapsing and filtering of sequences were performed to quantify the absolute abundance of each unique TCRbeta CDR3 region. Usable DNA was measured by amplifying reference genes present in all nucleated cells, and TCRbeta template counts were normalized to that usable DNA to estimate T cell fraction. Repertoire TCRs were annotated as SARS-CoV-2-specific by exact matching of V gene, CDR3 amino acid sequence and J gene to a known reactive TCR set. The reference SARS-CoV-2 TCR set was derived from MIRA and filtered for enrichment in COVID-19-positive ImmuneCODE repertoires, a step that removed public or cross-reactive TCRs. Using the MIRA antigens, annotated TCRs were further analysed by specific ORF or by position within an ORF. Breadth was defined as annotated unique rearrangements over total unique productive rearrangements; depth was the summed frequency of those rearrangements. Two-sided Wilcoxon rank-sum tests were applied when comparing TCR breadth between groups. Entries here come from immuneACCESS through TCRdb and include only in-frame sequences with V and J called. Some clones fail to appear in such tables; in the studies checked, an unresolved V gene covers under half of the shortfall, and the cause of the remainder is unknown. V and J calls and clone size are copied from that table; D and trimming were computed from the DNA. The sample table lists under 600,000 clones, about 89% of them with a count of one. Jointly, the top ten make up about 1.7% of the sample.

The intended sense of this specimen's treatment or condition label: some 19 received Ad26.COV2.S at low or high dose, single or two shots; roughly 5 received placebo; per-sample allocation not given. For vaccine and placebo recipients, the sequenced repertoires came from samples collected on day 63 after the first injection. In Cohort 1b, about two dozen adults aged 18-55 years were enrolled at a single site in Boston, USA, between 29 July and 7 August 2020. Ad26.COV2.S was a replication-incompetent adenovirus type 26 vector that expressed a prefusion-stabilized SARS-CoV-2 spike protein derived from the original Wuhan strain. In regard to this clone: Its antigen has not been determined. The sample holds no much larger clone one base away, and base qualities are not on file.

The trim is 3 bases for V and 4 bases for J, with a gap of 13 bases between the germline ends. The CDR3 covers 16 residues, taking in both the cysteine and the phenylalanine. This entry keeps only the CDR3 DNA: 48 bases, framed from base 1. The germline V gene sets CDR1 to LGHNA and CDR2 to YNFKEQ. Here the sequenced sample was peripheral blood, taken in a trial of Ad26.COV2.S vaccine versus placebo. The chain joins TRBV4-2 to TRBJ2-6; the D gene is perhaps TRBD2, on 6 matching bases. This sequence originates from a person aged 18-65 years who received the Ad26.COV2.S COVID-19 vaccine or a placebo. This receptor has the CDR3 CASSQGGVNGANVLTF. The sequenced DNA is TGTGCCAGCAGCCAGGGCGGGGTGAACGGGGCCAACGTCCTGACTTTC.